The entry that follows covers one TCR beta chain sequence. What it recognizes is unknown. The CDR3 is 15 residues long. Trimming pared 6 bases from V and 6 bases from J, leaving 20 bases between. The germline V gene has CDR1 MNHNS and CDR2 SASEGT. From the 5' RACE reads, TCRdb called clonotypes with MiXCR, one entry per CDR3 protein. The sample yields 230,000 or so distinct CDR3 sequences, 15% to 20% seen once. This entry is derived from a study of CD8 T cells in ankylosing spondylitis. Study outcomes and limitations: Made up of several highly homologous variants, a TCR beta motif appeared characteristic of ankylosing spondylitis blood.

This TCR derives from a male donor with ankylosing spondylitis or in good health (not recorded which). The chain is built from TRBV6-1 and TRBJ1-1; the D is unclear. What was sequenced was blood, either unsorted or a sorted T cell fraction (not recorded which). CDR3 region: CASSQVEIGGSEAFF. The CDR3 nucleotides read TGTGCCAGCAGCCAAGTCGAAATTGGAGGGTCTGAAGCTTTCTTT.